This T cell receptor beta chain was recorded in a study of CD8 T cells in Susac syndrome. This CDR3 has 15 amino acids. Trimming cost V 3 bases and J 5 bases, with 17 bases left between them. Per germline, CDR1 DFQATT and CDR2 SNEGSKA (reference sequence). It was with random hexamers that about 0.45 to 1 ug RNA was reverse transcribed. Each CDR3 protein gets one entry after TCRdb re-called the immunoSEQ multiplex PCR reads with MiXCR. This table holds approximately 120,000 distinct CDR3 sequences, around 94% found once. V gene TRBV20-1 combines with J gene TRBJ1-5; possible D gene TRBD1, 5 bases. The TCR sequence derives from a human donor in good health. Specimen: CD4+ T cells from PBMCs. Here the CDR3 reads CSARDSGTRHQPQHF. CDR3 nucleotides: TGCAGTGCTAGGGATTCCGGGACGAGGCATCAGCCCCAGCATTTT.